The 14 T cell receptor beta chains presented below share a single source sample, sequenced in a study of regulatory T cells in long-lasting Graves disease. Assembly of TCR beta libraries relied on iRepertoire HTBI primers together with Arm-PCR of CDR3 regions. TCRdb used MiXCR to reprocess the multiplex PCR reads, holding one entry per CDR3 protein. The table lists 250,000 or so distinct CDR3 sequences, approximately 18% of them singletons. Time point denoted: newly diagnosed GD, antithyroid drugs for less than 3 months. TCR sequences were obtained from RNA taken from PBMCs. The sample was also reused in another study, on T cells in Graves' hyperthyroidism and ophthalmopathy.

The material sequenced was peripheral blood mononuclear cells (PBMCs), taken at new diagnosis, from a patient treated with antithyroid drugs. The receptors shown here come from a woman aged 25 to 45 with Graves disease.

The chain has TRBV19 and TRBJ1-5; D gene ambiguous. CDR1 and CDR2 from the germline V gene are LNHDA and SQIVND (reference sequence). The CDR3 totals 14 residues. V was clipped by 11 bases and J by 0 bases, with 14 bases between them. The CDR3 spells CAGGIVNSNQPQHF. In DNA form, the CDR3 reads TGTGCCGGAGGGATCGTGAATAGCAATCAGCCCCAGCATTTT. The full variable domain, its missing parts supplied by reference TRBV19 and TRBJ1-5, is DGGITQSPKYLFRKEGQNVTLSCEQNLNHDAMYWYRQDPGQGLRLIYYSQIVNDFQKGDIAEGYSVSREKKESFPLTVTSAQKNPTAFYLCAGGIVNSNQPQHFGDGTRLSIL.

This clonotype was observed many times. CDR3 amino acids: CASSTGGSSTDTQYF. The CDR3 coding sequence is TGTGCCAGTAGTACCGGGGGGTCTAGCACAGATACGCAGTATTTT. The chain joins TRBV7-3 to TRBJ2-3; TRBD2 aligns across 7 bases. The trim removed 9 bases at V and 0 bases at J, leaving 9 bases unmatched. Germline loops: CDR1 SGHTA, CDR2 FQGTGA. CDR3 length: 15 residues.

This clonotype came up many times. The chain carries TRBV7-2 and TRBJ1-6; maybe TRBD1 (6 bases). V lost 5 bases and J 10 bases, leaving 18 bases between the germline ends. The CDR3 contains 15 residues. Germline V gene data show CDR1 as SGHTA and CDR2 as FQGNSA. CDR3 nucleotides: TGTGCCAGCAGCCTTGTGCAGGGGTCTGTCTCACCCCTCCACTTT. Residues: CASSLVQGSVSPLHF.

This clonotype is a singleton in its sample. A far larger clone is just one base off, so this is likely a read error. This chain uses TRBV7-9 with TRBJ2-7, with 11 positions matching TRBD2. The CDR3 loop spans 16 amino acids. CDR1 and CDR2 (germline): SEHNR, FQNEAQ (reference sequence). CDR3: CAGSLVTSGDHYEQYF. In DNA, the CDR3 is TGTGCCGGCAGCTTAGTGACTAGCGGGGACCACTACGAGCAGTACTTC.

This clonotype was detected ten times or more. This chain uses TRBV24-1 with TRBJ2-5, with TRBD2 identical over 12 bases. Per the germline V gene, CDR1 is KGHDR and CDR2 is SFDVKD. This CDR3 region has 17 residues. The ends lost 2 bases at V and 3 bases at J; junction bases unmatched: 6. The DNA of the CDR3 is TGTGCCACCAGTGATTCGACTAGCGGGGGATTTAAAGAGACCCAGTACTTC. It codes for CATSDSTSGGFKETQYF.

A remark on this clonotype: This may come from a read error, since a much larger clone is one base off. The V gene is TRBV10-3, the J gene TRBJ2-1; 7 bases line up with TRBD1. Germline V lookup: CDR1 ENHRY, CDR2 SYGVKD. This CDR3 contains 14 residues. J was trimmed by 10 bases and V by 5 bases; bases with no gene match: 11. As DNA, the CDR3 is TGTGCCATCAGTCCGGGACAGAGCAGCTACGAGCAGTTCTTC. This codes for CAISPGQSSYEQFF.

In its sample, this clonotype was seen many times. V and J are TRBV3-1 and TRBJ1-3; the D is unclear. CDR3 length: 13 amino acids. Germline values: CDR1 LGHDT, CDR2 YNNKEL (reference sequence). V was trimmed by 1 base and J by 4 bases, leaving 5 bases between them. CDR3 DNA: TGTGCCAGCAGCCAAGGGCACGGAAACACCATATATTTT. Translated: CASSQGHGNTIYF.

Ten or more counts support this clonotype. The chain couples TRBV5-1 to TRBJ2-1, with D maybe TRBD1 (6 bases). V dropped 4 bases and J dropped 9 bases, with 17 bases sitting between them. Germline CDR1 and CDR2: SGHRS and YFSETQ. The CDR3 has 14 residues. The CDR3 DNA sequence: TGCGCCAGCAGCACCTCTATGGGGGCAAGTGAGCAGTTCTTC. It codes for CASSTSMGASEQFF.

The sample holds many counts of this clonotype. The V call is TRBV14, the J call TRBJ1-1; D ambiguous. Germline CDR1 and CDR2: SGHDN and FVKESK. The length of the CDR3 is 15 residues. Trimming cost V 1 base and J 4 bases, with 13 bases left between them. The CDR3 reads CASSQARVRGTEAFF. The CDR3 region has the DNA TGTGCCAGCAGCCAAGCACGTGTCCGGGGCACTGAAGCTTTCTTT.

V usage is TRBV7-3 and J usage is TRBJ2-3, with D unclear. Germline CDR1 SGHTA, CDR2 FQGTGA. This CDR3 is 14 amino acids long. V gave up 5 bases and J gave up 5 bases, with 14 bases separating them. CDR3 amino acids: CASSEGPMVDTQYF. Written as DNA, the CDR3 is TGTGCCAGCAGCGAAGGGCCGATGGTAGATACGCAGTATTTT. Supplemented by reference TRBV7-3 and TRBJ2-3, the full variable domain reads GAGVSQTPSNKVTEKGKYVELRCDPISGHTALYWYRQSLGQGPEFLIYFQGTGAADDSGLPNDRFFAVRPEGSVSTLKIQRTERGDSAVYLCASSEGPMVDTQYFGPGTRLTVL.

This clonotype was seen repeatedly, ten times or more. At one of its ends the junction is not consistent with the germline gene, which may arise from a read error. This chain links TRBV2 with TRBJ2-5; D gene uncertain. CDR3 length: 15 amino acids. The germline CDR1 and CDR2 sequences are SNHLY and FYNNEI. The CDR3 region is CASTEMVSSGETQYF. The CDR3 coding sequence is TGTGCCAGCACTGAAATGGTCTCGTCCGGAGAGACCCAGTACTTC.

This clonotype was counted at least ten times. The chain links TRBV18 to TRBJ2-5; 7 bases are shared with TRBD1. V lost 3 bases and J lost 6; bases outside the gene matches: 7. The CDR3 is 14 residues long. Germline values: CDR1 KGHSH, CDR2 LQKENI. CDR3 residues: CASSPIRQGQTQYF. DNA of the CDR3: TGTGCCAGCTCACCCATTCGACAGGGTCAGACCCAGTACTTC.

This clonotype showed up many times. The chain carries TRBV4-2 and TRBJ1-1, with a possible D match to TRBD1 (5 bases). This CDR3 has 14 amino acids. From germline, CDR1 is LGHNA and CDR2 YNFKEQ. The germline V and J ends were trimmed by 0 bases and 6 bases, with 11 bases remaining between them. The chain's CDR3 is CASSQEGVGAEAFF. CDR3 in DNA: TGTGCCAGCAGCCAAGAGGGGGTCGGCGCTGAAGCTTTCTTT.

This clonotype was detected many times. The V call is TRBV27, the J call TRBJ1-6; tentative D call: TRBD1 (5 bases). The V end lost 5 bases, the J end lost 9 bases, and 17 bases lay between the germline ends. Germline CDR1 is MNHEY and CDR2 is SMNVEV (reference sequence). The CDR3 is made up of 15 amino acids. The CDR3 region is CASSIKTVSGSPLHF. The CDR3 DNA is TGTGCCAGCAGTATTAAGACAGTATCGGGTTCACCCCTCCACTTT.